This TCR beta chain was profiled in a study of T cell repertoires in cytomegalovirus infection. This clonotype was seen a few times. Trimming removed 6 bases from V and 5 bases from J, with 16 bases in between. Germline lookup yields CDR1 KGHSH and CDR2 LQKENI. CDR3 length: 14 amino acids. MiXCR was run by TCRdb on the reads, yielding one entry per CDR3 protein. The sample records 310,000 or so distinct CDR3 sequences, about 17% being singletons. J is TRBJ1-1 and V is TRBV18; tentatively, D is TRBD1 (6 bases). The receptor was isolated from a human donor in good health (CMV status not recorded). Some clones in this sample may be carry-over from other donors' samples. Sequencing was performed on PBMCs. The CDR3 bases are TGTGCCAGCTCCAAGGACAGTAGTCGGACTGAAGCTTTCTTT. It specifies CASSKDSSRTEAFF.